One sample yielded the 26 T cell receptor beta chains listed below, sequenced in a study of cytomegalovirus exposure and HLA in healthy donors. This PCR relied on a set of 60 Vbeta primers and 13 Jbeta primers. Using immunoSEQ multiplex PCR, the repertoire was profiled, and TCRdb retains in-frame clones only, with some absent. The sample includes about 21,000 clones, over 75% seen only once; the top ten take approximately 7.4%. The sample taken for sequencing was PBMCs. Receptor source: a man aged 55 to 69 in good health and CMV-seronegative.

The chain recombines TRBV18 with TRBJ1-3, with D tentatively TRBD1 (5 bases). Germline CDR1 KGHSH, CDR2 LQKENI. Trimming stripped 0 bases from V and 0 bases from J, with 15 bases between. This CDR3 is built from 18 residues. Here the CDR3 reads CASSPPTAESYSGNTIYF. In DNA form, the CDR3 reads TGTGCCAGCTCACCACCGACAGCTGAGAGTTACTCTGGAAACACCATATATTTT.

Here the CDR3 reads CASKVGAEKLFF. CDR3 sequence (DNA): TGTGCCAGCAAAGTGGGGGCGGAAAAACTGTTTTTT. This sequence joins TRBV28 and TRBJ1-4, with TRBD1 as a possible D gene (6 bases). Trimming removed 7 bases at V and 8 bases at J, with 11 bases between. The V gene's germline CDR1 is MDHEN and CDR2 SYDVKM. This CDR3 has 12 amino acids.

This clone was recorded once. The V gene is TRBV29-1, the J gene TRBJ1-1, with 7 bases aligning to TRBD1. Germline CDR1 reads SQVTM; CDR2 reads ANQGSEA. The CDR3 loop spans 14 amino acids. The J segment lost 1 base and the V segment lost 6 bases, leaving 8 bases of the junction unmatched. The CDR3 loop is CSVKRGTENTEAFF. CDR3 nucleotide sequence: TGCAGCGTAAAACGGGGGACAGAGAACACTGAAGCTTTCTTT.

The chain recombines TRBV2 with TRBJ1-2; D ambiguous. Trimming removed 6 bases from V and 4 bases from J, with 15 bases in between. The CDR3 spans 14 residues. Germline CDR1 is SNHLY and CDR2 is FYNNEI. The CDR3 loop is CASRLPGNSYGYTF. In DNA form, the CDR3 reads TGTGCCAGCAGATTACCGGGAAACAGCTATGGCTACACCTTC.

V and J are TRBV5-1 and TRBJ2-3, with a tentative D call TRBD2 (5 bases). CDR1 is SGHRS and CDR2 is YFSETQ in the germline V gene. Between the trimmed V and J ends, which lost 5 bases and 1 base, there was a span of 8 bases. The CDR3 is 13 amino acids. In nucleotides, the CDR3 is TGCGCCAGCAGACCCGGGGGCACAGATACGCAGTATTTT. It is translated as CASRPGGTDTQYF.

This rearrangement joins TRBV25-1 to TRBJ1-2, with unresolved D. The CDR3 is 18 amino acids. Germline CDR1 and CDR2: MGHDK and SYGVNS. V was pared by 1 base and J by 1 base, with 19 bases between. The CDR3 sequence: CASSEFPVEGFSNYGYTF. CDR3 DNA sequence: TGTGCCAGCAGTGAATTCCCCGTGGAGGGTTTCAGTAACTATGGCTACACCTTC.

This rearrangement joins TRBV7-2 to TRBJ2-5; 7 nucleotides align to TRBD2. This CDR3 is 15 amino acids long. The V and J ends lost 7 bases and 2 bases, in that order; junction bases with no gene match: 10. From germline, CDR1 is SGHTA and CDR2 FQGNSA. As DNA, the CDR3 is TGTGCCAGCACAGAGATGCCTAGCGGTCAAGAGACCCAGTACTTC. This sequence encodes CASTEMPSGQETQYF.

The chain employs TRBV7-9 and TRBJ2-3; 13 bases agree with TRBD2. Germline values: CDR1 SEHNR, CDR2 FQNEAQ (reference sequence). J lost 3 bases, V lost 8 bases, and 11 bases had no gene match. The CDR3 spans 17 residues. CDR3 sequence reads: CASRPRTSGRGTDTQYF. The CDR3 DNA sequence: TGTGCCAGCCGACCGCGGACTAGCGGGAGAGGGACAGATACGCAGTATTTT. The full variable domain, rest sourced from reference TRBV7-9 and TRBJ2-3, is DTGVSQNPRHKITKRGQNVTFRCDPISEHNRLYWYRQTLGQGPEFLTYFQNEAQLEKSRLLSDRFSAERPKGSFSTLEIQRTEQGDSAMYLCASRPRTSGRGTDTQYFGPGTRLTVL.

CDR3 amino acids: CASSLDARGLRDNEQYF. CDR3 sequence (DNA): TGTGCCAGCAGCTTGGATGCCAGGGGGCTAAGAGACAACGAGCAGTACTTC. This chain connects TRBV5-5 to TRBJ2-7, with 8 bases identical to TRBD1. V shed 0 bases and J 5 bases; nucleotides not matched to a gene: 13. Germline V gene data show CDR1 as SGHKS and CDR2 as YYEKEE (reference sequence). The CDR3 is 17 amino acids.

V and J are TRBV19 and TRBJ2-1; D gene uncertain. The length of the CDR3 is 13 residues. Trimming left V 3 bases short and J 3 bases short, with 6 bases between. CDR1 and CDR2 (germline): LNHDA, SQIVND (reference sequence). The CDR3 here is CASSMTFYNEQFF. CDR3 in DNA: TGTGCCAGTAGTATGACATTCTACAATGAGCAGTTCTTC.

This clone was counted a few times. The chain uses TRBV5-6 and TRBJ2-7; D unclear. The CDR3 is 17 residues long. Germline V gene data show CDR1 as SGHDT and CDR2 as YYEEEE. Trimming took off 0 bases at V and 6 bases at J, with 22 bases between the two ends. The CDR3 loop is CASSLERSSLRIGEQYF. For the CDR3, the DNA is TGTGCCAGCAGCTTGGAGCGCTCCTCTTTGAGAATCGGCGAGCAGTACTTC.

The V and J genes are TRBV28 and TRBJ2-7; 7 bases match TRBD1. Germline CDR1 is MDHEN and CDR2 is SYDVKM. The CDR3 loop spans 14 amino acids. With 7 bases clipped from V and 2 bases from J, the junction kept 8 bases outside the gene matches. The CDR3 loop reads CASKAAGGPYEQYF. CDR3 nucleotide sequence: TGTGCCAGCAAGGCCGCAGGGGGTCCCTACGAGCAGTACTTC.

The chain employs TRBV18 and TRBJ1-2; 9 nucleotides line up with TRBD1. In germline, CDR1 is KGHSH, CDR2 LQKENI. The CDR3 runs 13 residues. V lost 6 bases, J lost 8 bases, and 7 bases stayed unmatched. DNA of the CDR3: TGTGCCAGCTCGGGACAGGGTGATTCCGGCTACACCTTC. Its protein product is CASSGQGDSGYTF.

The chain couples TRBV7-3 to TRBJ2-7, with TRBD2 matching 14 bases. This CDR3 region has 18 residues. Germline trimming cut 5 bases from V and 4 bases from J; bases unmatched to any gene: 13. CDR1 and CDR2 from the germline V gene are SGHTA and FQGTGA. The CDR3 DNA reads TGTGCCAGCAGCCACCCCGGCGGGACTAGCGGGAGTAGGTACGAGCAGTACTTC. Residues: CASSHPGGTSGSRYEQYF.

This clone has just one count. The V and J genes are TRBV21-1 and TRBJ1-6; the table's D call TRBD1 went unverified against the DNA. TRBV21-1 is reported as a pseudogene. The CDR3 consists of 15 residues. CDR3 DNA sequence: TGTTCCAGCAGCAAAAGGGACAGGGGGTTTTCACCCCTCCACTTT. This gives the protein CSSSKRDRGFSPLHF.

The chain joins TRBV29-1 to TRBJ2-7; 8 positions match TRBD1. In germline, CDR1 is SQVTM, CDR2 ANQGSEA. J was trimmed by 3 bases and V by 8 bases; bases with no gene match: 12. This CDR3 has 14 amino acids. CDR3 coding DNA: TGCAGCTTCCCCTGGGACAGGCCCGACTACGAGCAGTACTTC. Its translation is CSFPWDRPDYEQYF.

The DNA of the CDR3 is TGTGCCAGCAGCCAAGATTGGAGCTCCTACGAGCAGTACTTC. It is translated as CASSQDWSSYEQYF. The rearrangement uses TRBV14 and TRBJ2-7; no reliable D call. The V end lost 0 bases, the J end lost 0 bases, and 6 bases lay between the germline ends. Germline-derived CDR1 and CDR2 are SGHDN and FVKESK. The CDR3 consists of 14 residues. The complete variable domain, with remaining parts taken from reference TRBV14 and TRBJ2-7, reads EAGVTQFPSHSVIEKGQTVTLRCDPISGHDNLYWYRRVMGKEIKFLLHFVKESKQDESGMPNNRFLAERTGGTYSTLKVQPAELEDSGVYFCASSQDWSSYEQYFGPGTRLTVT.

The chain uses TRBV28 and TRBJ2-1, with 12 bases identical to TRBD2. This CDR3 has 19 amino acids. Germline V gene data show CDR1 as MDHEN and CDR2 as SYDVKM. Losses at the gene ends were 4 bases for V and 8 bases for J; bases not matched to a gene: 18. CDR3 sequence (DNA): TGTGCCAGCAGTTCCCCAATACTCCTCCTAGCGGGAGGGCCCTATGAGCAGTTCTTC. Amino acid sequence: CASSSPILLLAGGPYEQFF. Full variable domain (rest looked up from reference TRBV28 and TRBJ2-1): DVKVTQSSRYLVKRTGEKVFLECVQDMDHENMFWYRQDPGLGLRLIYFSYDVKMKEKGDIPEGYSVSREKKERFSLILESASTNQTSMYLCASSSPILLLAGGPYEQFFGPGTRLTVL.

V usage is TRBV29-1 and J usage is TRBJ2-5; 9 bases are shared with TRBD2. V lost 3 bases, J lost 3 bases, and 8 bases stayed unmatched. The CDR3 spans 15 residues. Germline loops: CDR1 SQVTM, CDR2 ANQGSEA. The CDR3 coding sequence is TGCAGCGTTGAGGGTAGCGGGGGTTTGGAAGAGACCCAGTACTTC. Protein product: CSVEGSGGLEETQYF.

The chain joins TRBV2 to TRBJ2-3; D may be TRBD2 (6 bases). Trimming left V 5 bases short and J 4 bases short, with 13 bases between. CDR3 length: 14 amino acids. Germline V gene data show CDR1 as SNHLY and CDR2 as FYNNEI. CDR3 sequence: CASSSTSISDTQYF. The CDR3 DNA is TGTGCCAGCAGTTCGACTAGTATATCAGATACGCAGTATTTT.

CDR3 nucleotides: TGTGCCAGCTCACCCGACAGCTACGAGCAGTACTTC. Translated: CASSPDSYEQYF. The chain has TRBV18 and TRBJ2-5; D is possibly TRBD1 (5 bases). The J call may be mistaken, given a closer DNA end match to TRBJ2-7. CDR1 KGHSH and CDR2 LQKENI come from the germline V gene. There are 12 residues in the CDR3.

Note on this clone: One end of the junction varies from germline; a read error may be responsible. The V call is TRBV2, the J call TRBJ2-5; a possible D gene is TRBD2 (5 bases). Germline CDR1 is SNHLY and CDR2 is FYNNEI. The CDR3 sequence is 13 residues long. The CDR3 spells CASSGRAPETQYF. DNA of the CDR3: TGTGCCAGTAGTGGGCGGGCACCAGAGACCCAGTACTTC.

The chain links TRBV11-2 to TRBJ2-5, with 7 bases aligning to TRBD2. J lost 1 base, V lost 2 bases, and 10 bases had no gene match. CDR3 length: 17 amino acids. Per germline, CDR1 SGHAT and CDR2 FQNNGV. As DNA, the CDR3 is TGTGCCAGCAGCTTATTGGGCGGGGGTCGAGGCCAAGAGACCCAGTACTTC. This translates into CASSLLGGGRGQETQYF.

The J gene is TRBJ2-7, the V gene TRBV11-2; 9 positions agree with TRBD2. From germline, CDR1 is SGHAT and CDR2 FQNNGV. This CDR3 comprises 17 residues. V was clipped by 4 bases and J by 2 bases; unmatched bases: 12. CDR3 region: CASSSPRGRGPTYEQYF. The CDR3 DNA follows: TGTGCCAGCAGCTCCCCACGCGGGAGGGGGCCAACCTACGAGCAGTACTTC.

The chain carries TRBV29-1 and TRBJ1-2; D may be TRBD1 (6 bases). This CDR3 contains 12 residues. Per germline, CDR1 SQVTM and CDR2 ANQGSEA. CDR3 loop: CTDKQGNYGYTF. As DNA, the CDR3 is TGCACCGATAAACAGGGAAACTATGGCTACACCTTC.

The chain employs TRBV19 and TRBJ2-3; the match to TRBD2 covers 8 bases. The CDR3 has 22 residues. V was pared by 0 bases and J by 2 bases, with 22 bases of the junction left unmatched. Germline-derived CDR1 and CDR2 are LNHDA and SQIVND (reference sequence). The CDR3 loop reads CASSIDMCGLAKQSAHTDTQYF. The CDR3 DNA reads TGTGCCAGTAGTATAGATATGTGCGGACTAGCTAAACAGTCAGCACACACAGATACGCAGTATTTT.